The T cell receptor (beta chain) under discussion was sequenced for a study of blood T cell repertoires in COVID-19. For the study at large: From the United States, Italy and Spain came samples of acute and convalescent COVID-19.

This CDR3 has 14 residues. V was shortened by 8 bases and J by 2 bases, with 16 bases between the two germline ends. Germline V CDR1 and CDR2: MNHEY, SMNVEV (reference sequence). Produced via immunoSEQ multiplex PCR; TCRdb's table is partial and in-frame only. The data show roughly 41,000 clones, around four fifths seen once. This TCR was recovered from a woman of 80 years or more with acute or convalescent COVID-19. The chain is built from TRBV27 and TRBJ2-7, with D perhaps matching TRBD1 (5 bases). Material for sequencing was peripheral blood. CDR3 loop: CASRTLRQPYEQYF. In DNA, the CDR3 is TGTGCCAGCCGCACCCTTAGACAGCCCTACGAGCAGTACTTC.